These 24 T cell receptor beta chains came from one sample sequenced in a study of breast tumors, draining lymph nodes, adjacent tissues. Breast cancer patients provided tissue from their axillary draining lymph nodes. One entry per CDR3 protein, called by TCRdb with MiXCR from the multiplex PCR reads. The repertoire has approximately 300,000 distinct CDR3 sequences, around 30% of them found once; the top ten carry roughly 1.2%. The sample comprised axillary lymph node tissue. The receptor source for this set is a female donor with breast cancer. Some clones in this sample may be carry-over from other donors' samples.

This clonotype has a count of ten or more. CDR3 DNA sequence: TGTGCCAGCAGCCAAGGGGACCTGGCTAATGAAAAACTGTTTTTT. It encodes CASSQGDLANEKLFF. V gene TRBV3-1 combines with J gene TRBJ1-4; TRBD1 is a possible D gene (5 bases). Germline V gives CDR1 LGHDT, CDR2 YNNKEL (reference sequence). Trimming took 1 base from V and 3 from J, leaving 9 bases between them. The length of the CDR3 is 15 residues.

Concerning this clonotype itself: A read error may explain this, as a much larger clone is one base away. J is TRBJ2-3 and V is TRBV5-5; D call uncertain. Germline V gene data show CDR1 as SGHKS and CDR2 as YYEKEE (reference sequence). The CDR3 has 14 amino acids. For the CDR3, the DNA is TGTGCCAGCAGCATAGGACGGTTCACAGATATGCAGTATTTT. It translates to CASSIGRFTDMQYF.

In its sample, this clonotype was seen many times. This rearrangement joins TRBV4-2 to TRBJ2-6; D gene uncertain. The V and J ends lost 1 base and 1 base respectively, with 17 bases between them. Germline V gene sequence: CDR1 LGHNA, CDR2 YNFKEQ. The CDR3 runs 19 residues. CDR3 in DNA: TGTGCCAGCAGCCAAGGCCCCTTTGGGGTAACTTCTGGGGCCAACGTCCTGACTTTC. Its protein product is CASSQGPFGVTSGANVLTF.

This clonotype was recorded many times. V usage is TRBV20-1 and J usage is TRBJ2-7; D call uncertain. Germline V gene lookup returns CDR1 DFQATT and CDR2 SNEGSKA (reference sequence). V lost 4 bases to trimming and J lost 7 bases, with 17 bases between them. The CDR3 consists of 13 residues. For the CDR3, the DNA is TGCAGTGCTAATTCGGCGTTAGGCGGTGAGCAGTACTTC. This sequence encodes CSANSALGGEQYF.

Details on this clonotype: A much larger clone is a single base away; this may be a read error. V and J are TRBV20-1 and TRBJ2-6, with D perhaps assigned TRBD1 or TRBD2 (7 bases each). The V gene's germline CDR1 is DFQATT and CDR2 SNEGSKA (reference sequence). CDR3 length equals 19 residues. The DNA for the CDR3 is TGCAGTGCTAGTGCTTCCGGGACAGCGGGATTCTTCGGGGCCACCGTCCTGACTTTC. Translating gives CSASASGTAGFFGATVLTF.

Regarding this clonotype: This may be a read error, as it is one base from a much larger clone. The CDR3 loop reads CASSVGTIPYEQSF. The CDR3 DNA reads as TGTGCCAGCAGCGTAGGTACTATTCCCTACGAGCAGTCCTTC. The genes are TRBV9 and TRBJ2-7; D unclear. CDR1 and CDR2 (germline): SGDLS, YYNGEE. This CDR3 comprises 14 residues.

This clonotype has a count of ten or more. The rearrangement links TRBV4-2 to TRBJ2-7, with D possibly matching TRBD1 (6 bases). The germline gives CDR1 LGHNA, CDR2 YNFKEQ. Deletions cut 0 bases from V and 0 bases from J, with 12 bases between. The CDR3 contains 16 residues. The DNA for the CDR3 is TGTGCCAGCAGCCAAGATCTTGGACAGAGCTCCTACGAGCAGTACTTC. Protein: CASSQDLGQSSYEQYF.

V and J are TRBV27 and TRBJ1-4, with TRBD1 matching 8 bases. Per germline, CDR1 MNHEY and CDR2 SMNVEV (reference sequence). The CDR3 loop spans 14 amino acids. V shed 5 bases, J shed 10 bases, and the junction held 9 bases outside the gene matches. The CDR3 DNA reads as TGTGCCAGCAGTCGTACAGGGGGGACTGGAAAACTGTTTTTT. It codes for CASSRTGGTGKLFF.

This clonotype was recorded at least ten times. The rearrangement uses TRBV5-1 and TRBJ1-5; D might be TRBD1 (6 bases). This CDR3 contains 15 residues. CDR1 and CDR2 from the germline V gene are SGHRS and YFSETQ. Trimming shortened V by 0 bases and J by 6 bases, and 13 bases separated the two germline ends. The CDR3 DNA is TGCGCCAGCAGCTTGGACGGGGGGCTGGGTCAGCCCCAGCATTTT. It specifies CASSLDGGLGQPQHF.

The table lists this clonotype with a few counts. This sequence may be a read error, since a much larger clone differs from it by one base. This sequence joins TRBV5-1 and TRBJ2-7; D unresolved. This CDR3 has 16 residues. Between the trimmed V and J ends, which lost 3 bases and 1 base, there was a span of 17 bases. Germline V gene lookup returns CDR1 SGHRS and CDR2 YFSETQ. In nucleotides, the CDR3 is TGCGCCAGCAGCTCGGCGTCCGGTTTGGGGTCCTACGAGCAGTACTTC. Its translation: CASSSASGLGSYEQYF.

This clonotype was observed many times. This chain uses TRBV13 with TRBJ2-7; 8 bases match TRBD1. Per germline, CDR1 PRHDT and CDR2 FYEKMQ (reference sequence). The CDR3 length is 16 residues. The J segment lost 7 bases and the V segment lost 5 bases, leaving 16 bases of the junction unmatched. This CDR3 reads CASSGSTGEVAQEQYF. The CDR3 DNA is TGTGCCAGCAGCGGATCGACAGGGGAAGTAGCGCAAGAGCAGTACTTC. The full variable domain, its missing parts supplied by reference TRBV13 and TRBJ2-7, is AAGVIQSPRHLIKEKRETATLKCYPIPRHDTVYWYQQGPGQDPQFLISFYEKMQSDKGSIPDRFSAQQFSDYHSELNMSSLELGDSALYFCASSGSTGEVAQEQYFGPGTRLTVT.

This clonotype turned up a few times. The junction does not match germline at one end; this may be a read error. The gene calls are TRBV4-1 and TRBJ2-7; tentatively, D is TRBD1 or TRBD2 (5 bases each). CDR3 size: 14 residues. The germline V gene has CDR1 MGHRA and CDR2 YSYEKL. The CDR3, as DNA: TGCGCCACCAGCCGGGACGACACTTCATACGAGCAGTACTTC. Translation: CATSRDDTSYEQYF.

This clonotype was found once. A single base separates this from a much larger clone, so it may be a read error. The rearrangement uses TRBV19 and TRBJ2-2, with 9 positions matching TRBD2. The CDR3 spans 16 residues. Germline V CDR1 and CDR2: LNHDA, SQIVND (reference sequence). Here the CDR3 reads CASSFRLAENTGELLF. The CDR3 region has the DNA TGTGCCAGTAGTTTCCGACTAGCGGAGAACACCGGGGAGCTGCTTTTT.

This clonotype was seen repeatedly, ten times or more. The V call is TRBV6-5, the J call TRBJ1-4, with TRBD1 identical over 9 bases. V dropped 5 bases and J dropped 6; count of bases not matched to a gene: 7. Germline V lookup: CDR1 MNHEY, CDR2 SVGAGI. This CDR3 is 15 amino acids long. The CDR3: CASSLTGQGYEKLFF. The CDR3 nucleotides read TGTGCCAGCAGTCTTACGGGACAGGGTTATGAAAAACTGTTTTTT.

J is TRBJ2-3 and V is TRBV10-2; 8 nucleotides align to TRBD1. Germline lookup yields CDR1 WSHSY and CDR2 SAAADI. Losses at the gene ends were 6 bases for V and 5 bases for J; bases not matched to a gene: 7. This CDR3 has 14 residues. CDR3 in DNA: TGCGCCAGCAGCCCGGGACAGGTTATAGATACGCAGTATTTT. Residues: CASSPGQVIDTQYF.

This clonotype was seen at least ten times. This chain uses TRBV7-6 with TRBJ2-7; 7 bases are shared with TRBD2. J was trimmed by 2 bases and V by 5 bases; bases with no gene match: 9. This CDR3 region has 15 residues. The V gene's germline CDR1 is SGHVS and CDR2 FNYEAQ. CDR3 DNA: TGTGCCAGCAGCAACCCCGAGCGGGGTGCCTACGAGCAGTACTTC. This encodes CASSNPERGAYEQYF. Complete variable domain (other parts from reference TRBV7-6 and TRBJ2-7): GAGVSQSPRYKVTKRGQDVALRCDPISGHVSLYWYRQALGQGPEFLTYFNYEAQQDKSGLPNDRFSAERPEGSISTLTIQRTEQRDSAMYRCASSNPERGAYEQYFGPGTRLTVT.

To note about this clonotype: This could be a read error, since a much larger clone is one nucleotide away. V gene TRBV7-9 combines with J gene TRBJ2-2; D unresolved. V dropped 3 bases and J dropped 3 bases, with 5 bases sitting between them. CDR1 and CDR2 from the germline V gene are SEHNR and FQNEAQ (reference sequence). CDR3 length: 13 amino acids. The CDR3 sequence is CASSFPHTGELFF. The CDR3 DNA reads TGTGCCAGCAGCTTCCCCCACACCGGGGAGCTGTTTTTT. The whole variable domain, filled in from reference TRBV7-9 and TRBJ2-2, reads DTGVSQNPRHKITKRGQNVTFRCDPISEHNRLYWYRQTLGQGPEFLTYFQNEAQLEKSRLLSDRFSAERPKGSFSTLEIQRTEQGDSAMYLCASSFPHTGELFFGEGSRLTVL.

This clonotype was seen only once. The junction shows a germline mismatch at one end, possibly a read error. This chain links TRBV7-7 with TRBJ2-5; possibly TRBD1 for D (5 bases). The CDR3 has 14 residues. Germline lookup yields CDR1 SSHAT and CDR2 FNYEAQ (reference sequence). The CDR3 sequence is CASSLGQGSETQYF. Here the CDR3 DNA reads TGTGCTAGCAGCTTGGGGCAGGGTAGTGAGACCCAGTACTTC. Full variable domain (outside the CDR3, taken from reference TRBV7-7 and TRBJ2-5): GAGVSQSPRYKVTKRGQDVTLRCDPISSHATLYWYQQALGQGPEFLTYFNYEAQPDKSGLPSDRFSAERPEGSISTLTIQRTEQRDSAMYRCASSLGQGSETQYFGPGTRLLVL.

The rearrangement uses TRBV18 and TRBJ1-2; a weak D match, TRBD1 (6 bases). Germline CDR1 reads KGHSH; CDR2 reads LQKENI. V was trimmed by 3 bases and J by 2 bases, leaving 16 bases between them. The CDR3 extends over 16 amino acids. CDR3 DNA: TGTGCCAGCTCACCGGGGGCCGTCGGACCCAACTATGGCTACACCTTC. It is translated as CASSPGAVGPNYGYTF.

For this clonotype: An end of the junction differs from the germline gene, which may be a read error. The rearrangement links TRBV10-2 to TRBJ2-6, with D hard to call. This CDR3 is built from 14 residues. Germline V gives CDR1 WSHSY, CDR2 SAAADI. As DNA, the CDR3 is TGTGCCAGCAGCGTGGAGTCTGGGGCCAACGTCCTGACTTTC. Its translation is CASSVESGANVLTF.

This clonotype has a count of ten or more. The rearrangement links TRBV19 to TRBJ2-1, with 8 bases lining up with TRBD2. V was pared by 4 bases and J by 0 bases, with 11 bases of the junction left unmatched. CDR1 and CDR2 (germline): LNHDA, SQIVND (reference sequence). The CDR3 spans 18 residues. This CDR3 is CASSSPRLAGRSYNEQFF. CDR3 DNA sequence: TGTGCCAGTAGTAGCCCCCGCTTAGCGGGACGCTCCTACAATGAGCAGTTCTTC.

There are a few counts of this clonotype. The chain links TRBV24-1 to TRBJ2-3; 9 nucleotides line up with TRBD2. Germline CDR1 KGHDR, CDR2 SFDVKD. V shed 4 bases and J 2 bases; nucleotides not matched to a gene: 18. The CDR3 spans 20 residues. The CDR3 region is CATSDPTPSGRRGITDTQYF. Written as DNA, the CDR3 is TGTGCCACCAGTGACCCGACACCGAGCGGGAGGAGGGGGATCACAGATACGCAGTATTTT.

This clonotype has a handful of counts. This sequence may be a read error, since a much larger clone differs from it by one base. The genes are TRBV12-3 or TRBV12-4 and TRBJ2-7; the D is unclear. The CDR3 sequence is 14 residues long. Trimming stripped 3 bases from V and 4 bases from J, with 13 bases between. CDR3 nucleotide sequence: TGTGCCAGCAGTTTCAGTCGACGATTATACGAGCAGTACTTC. Translation: CASSFSRRLYEQYF.

The sample holds many counts of this clonotype. This chain connects TRBV19 to TRBJ2-2, with D possibly TRBD2 on 5 matching bases. V was pared by 11 bases and J by 5 bases, with 18 bases between. This CDR3 is 14 amino acids long. The germline V gene encodes CDR1 LNHDA and CDR2 SQIVND (reference sequence). The CDR3 here is CAGSIAAGTGELFF. In DNA, the CDR3 is TGTGCCGGATCGATCGCGGCGGGTACCGGGGAGCTGTTTTTT.